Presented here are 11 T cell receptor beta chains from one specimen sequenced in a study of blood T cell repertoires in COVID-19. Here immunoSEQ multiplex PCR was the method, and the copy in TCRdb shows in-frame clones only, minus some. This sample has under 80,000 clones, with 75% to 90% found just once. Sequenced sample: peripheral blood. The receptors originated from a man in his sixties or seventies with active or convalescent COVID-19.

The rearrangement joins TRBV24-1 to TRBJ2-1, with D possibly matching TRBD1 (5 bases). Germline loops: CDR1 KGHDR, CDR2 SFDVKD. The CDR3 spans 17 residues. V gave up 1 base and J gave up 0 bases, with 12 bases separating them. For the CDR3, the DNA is TGTGCCACCAGTGATTTCAAGGGAAGGGGCTCCTACAATGAGCAGTTCTTC. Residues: CATSDFKGRGSYNEQFF.

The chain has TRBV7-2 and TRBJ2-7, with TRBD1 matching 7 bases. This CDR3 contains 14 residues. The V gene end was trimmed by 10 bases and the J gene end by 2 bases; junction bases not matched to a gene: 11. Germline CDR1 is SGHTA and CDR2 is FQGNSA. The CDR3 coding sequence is TGTGCCACCACCCGACATCAGGGGGCCTACGAGCAGTACTTC. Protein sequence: CATTRHQGAYEQYF.

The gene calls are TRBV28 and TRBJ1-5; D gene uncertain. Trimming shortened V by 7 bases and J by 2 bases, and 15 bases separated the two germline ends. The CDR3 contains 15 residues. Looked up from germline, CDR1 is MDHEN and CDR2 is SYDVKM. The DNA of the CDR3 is TGTGCCAGCACCACCCCTGGGGAGGGCAATCAGCCCCAGCATTTT. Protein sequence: CASTTPGEGNQPQHF.

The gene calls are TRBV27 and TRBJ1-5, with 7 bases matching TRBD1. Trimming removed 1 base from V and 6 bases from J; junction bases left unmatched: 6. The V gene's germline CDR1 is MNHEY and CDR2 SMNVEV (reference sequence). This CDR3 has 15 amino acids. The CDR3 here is CASSLFGGGSQPQHF. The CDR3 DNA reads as TGTGCCAGCAGTTTATTTGGAGGGGGCAGTCAGCCCCAGCATTTT.

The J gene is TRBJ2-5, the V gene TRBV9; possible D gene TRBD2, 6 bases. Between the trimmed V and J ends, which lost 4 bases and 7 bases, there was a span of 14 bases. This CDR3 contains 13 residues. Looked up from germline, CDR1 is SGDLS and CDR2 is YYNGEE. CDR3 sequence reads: CASSTRDSGTQYF. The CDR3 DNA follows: TGTGCCAGCAGCACTCGGGACTCAGGGACCCAGTACTTC.

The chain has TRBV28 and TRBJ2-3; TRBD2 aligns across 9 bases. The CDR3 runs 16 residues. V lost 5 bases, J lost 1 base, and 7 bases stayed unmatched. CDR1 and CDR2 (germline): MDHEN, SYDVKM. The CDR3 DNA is TGTGCCAGCAGTCCCCTATTAGCGGGAGGCACAGATACGCAGTATTTT. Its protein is CASSPLLAGGTDTQYF. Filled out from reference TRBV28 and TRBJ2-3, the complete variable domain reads DVKVTQSSRYLVKRTGEKVFLECVQDMDHENMFWYRQDPGLGLRLIYFSYDVKMKEKGDIPEGYSVSREKKERFSLILESASTNQTSMYLCASSPLLAGGTDTQYFGPGTRLTVL.

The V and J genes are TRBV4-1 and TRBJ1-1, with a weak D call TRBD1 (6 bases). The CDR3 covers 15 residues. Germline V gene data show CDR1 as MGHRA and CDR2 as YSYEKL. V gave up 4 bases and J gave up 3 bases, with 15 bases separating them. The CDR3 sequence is CASSPRGGSDTEAFF. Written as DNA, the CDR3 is TGCGCCAGCAGCCCCCGCGGGGGCAGCGACACTGAAGCTTTCTTT.

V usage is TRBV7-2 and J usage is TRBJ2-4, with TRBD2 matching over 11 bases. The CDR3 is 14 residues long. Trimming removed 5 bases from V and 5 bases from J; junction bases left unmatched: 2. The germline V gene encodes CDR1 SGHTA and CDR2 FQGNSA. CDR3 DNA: TGTGCCAGCAGCAGGGGACTAGCGGAAAACATTCAGTACTTC. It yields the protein CASSRGLAENIQYF.

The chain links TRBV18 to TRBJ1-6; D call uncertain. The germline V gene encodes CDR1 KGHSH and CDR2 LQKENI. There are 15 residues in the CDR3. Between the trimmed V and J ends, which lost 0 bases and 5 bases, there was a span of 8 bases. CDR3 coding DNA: TGTGCCAGCTCACCACCCGGGAGGAATAATTCACCCCTCCACTTT. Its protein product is CASSPPGRNNSPLHF.

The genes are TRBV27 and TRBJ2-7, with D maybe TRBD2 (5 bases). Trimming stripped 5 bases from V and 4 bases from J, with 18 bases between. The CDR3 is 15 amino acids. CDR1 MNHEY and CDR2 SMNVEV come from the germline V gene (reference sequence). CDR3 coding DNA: TGTGCCAGCAGTCCCTTCACCGGGGTAGGGTACGAGCAGTACTTC. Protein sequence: CASSPFTGVGYEQYF.

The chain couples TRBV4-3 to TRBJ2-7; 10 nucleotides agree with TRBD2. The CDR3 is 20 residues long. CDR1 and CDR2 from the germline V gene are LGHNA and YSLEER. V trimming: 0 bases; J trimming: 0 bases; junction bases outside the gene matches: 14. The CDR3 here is CASSQDSASGSIGSSYEQYF. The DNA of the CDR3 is TGCGCCAGCAGCCAAGATTCCGCTAGCGGGAGCATAGGGAGCTCCTACGAGCAGTACTTC.